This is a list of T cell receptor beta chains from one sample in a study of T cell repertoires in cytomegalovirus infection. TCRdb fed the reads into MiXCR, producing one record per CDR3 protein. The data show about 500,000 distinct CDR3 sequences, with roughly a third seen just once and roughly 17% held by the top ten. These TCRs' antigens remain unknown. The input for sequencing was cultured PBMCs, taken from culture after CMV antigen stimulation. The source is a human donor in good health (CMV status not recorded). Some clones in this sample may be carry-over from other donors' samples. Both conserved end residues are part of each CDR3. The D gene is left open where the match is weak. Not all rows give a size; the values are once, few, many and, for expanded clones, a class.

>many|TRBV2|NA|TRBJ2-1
CASSQDHNEQFF
TGTGCCAGCAGCCAAGACCACAATGAGCAGTTCTTC
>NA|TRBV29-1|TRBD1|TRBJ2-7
CSVWDRANYEQYF
TGCAGCGTATGGGACAGGGCAAACTACGAGCAGTACTTC
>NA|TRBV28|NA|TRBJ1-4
CASSLPGRGREKLFF
TGTGCCAGCAGTTTACCCGGGAGGGGTCGGGAAAAACTGTTTTTT
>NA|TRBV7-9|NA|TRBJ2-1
CASSLEALSNEQFF
TGTGCCAGCAGCTTAGAGGCTCTATCCAATGAGCAGTTCTTC
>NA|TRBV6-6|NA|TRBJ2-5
CASSYSLPGGETQYF
TGTGCCAGCAGTTACTCGTTACCGGGGGGCGAGACCCAGTACTTC
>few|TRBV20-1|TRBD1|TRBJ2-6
CSAREDRGLGANVLTF
TGCAGTGCTAGAGAGGACAGGGGTCTGGGGGCCAACGTCCTGACTTTC
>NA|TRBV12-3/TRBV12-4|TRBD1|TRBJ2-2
CASRQGAIGELFF
TGTGCCAGCAGACAGGGGGCGATCGGGGAGCTGTTTTTT
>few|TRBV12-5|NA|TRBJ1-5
CASGLGTSNQPQHF
TGTGCTAGTGGTTTGGGAACTAGCAATCAGCCCCAGCATTTT
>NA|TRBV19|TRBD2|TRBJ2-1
CASNPIAGGYNEQFF
TGTGCCAGTAATCCCATAGCGGGAGGCTACAATGAGCAGTTCTTC
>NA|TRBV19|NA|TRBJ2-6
CASRGGGASGANVLTF
TGTGCCAGTAGGGGAGGAGGGGCGTCCGGGGCCAACGTCCTGACTTTC
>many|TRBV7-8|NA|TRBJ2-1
CASRFTRGPQSDLQAYNEQFF
TGTGCCAGCAGATTCACCAGGGGCCCTCAGTCCGACCTCCAGGCCTACAATGAGCAGTTCTTC
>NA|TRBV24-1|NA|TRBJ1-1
CATVGDLNTEAFF
TGTGCCACCGTCGGGGATTTAAACACTGAAGCTTTCTTT
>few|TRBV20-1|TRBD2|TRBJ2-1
CSAPGTSGYNEQFF
TGCAGTGCCCCCGGGACTAGCGGCTACAATGAGCAGTTCTTC
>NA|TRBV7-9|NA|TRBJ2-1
CASSRPPGKEAHRHNEQFF
TGTGCCAGCAGCCGTCCTCCAGGCAAAGAGGCTCACCGGCACAATGAGCAGTTCTTC
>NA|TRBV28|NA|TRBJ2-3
CASSFLFPDTQYF
TGTGCCAGCAGTTTTCTGTTCCCAGATACGCAGTATTTT
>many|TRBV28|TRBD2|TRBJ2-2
CASIPPIAGGSGGELFF
TGTGCCAGCATACCCCCCATAGCGGGAGGATCAGGAGGGGAGCTGTTTTTT
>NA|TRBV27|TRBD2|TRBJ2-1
CASMASGSAIGFF
TGTGCCAGCATGGCTAGCGGGAGTGCTATTGGGTTCTTC
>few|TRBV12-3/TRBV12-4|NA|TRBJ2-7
CASSLMLAGDEQYF
TGTGCCAGCAGTTTAATGTTAGCTGGGGACGAGCAGTACTTC
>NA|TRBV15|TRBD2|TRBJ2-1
CATSRRAGEVEQFF
TGTGCCACCAGCCGCCGGGCGGGAGAGGTTGAGCAGTTCTTC
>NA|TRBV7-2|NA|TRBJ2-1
CASSLVQAYYNEQFF
TGTGCCAGCAGCTTAGTCCAGGCTTACTACAATGAGCAGTTCTTC
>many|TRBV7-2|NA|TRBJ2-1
CASAVYQADYNEQFF
TGTGCCAGCGCGGTTTATCAGGCTGATTACAATGAGCAGTTCTTC
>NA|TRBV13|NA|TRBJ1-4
CASSWLGAGEKLFF
TGTGCCAGCAGCTGGCTAGGCGCGGGTGAAAAACTGTTTTTT
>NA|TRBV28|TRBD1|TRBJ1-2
CASSPRGRGHNYGYTF
TGTGCCAGCAGTCCTCGGGGCAGGGGGCATAACTATGGCTACACCTTC
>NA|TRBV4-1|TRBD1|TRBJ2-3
CTSSQGQVSTDTQYF
TGCACCAGCAGCCAAGGACAGGTTAGCACAGATACGCAGTATTTT
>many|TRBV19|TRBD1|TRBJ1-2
CASSTTGGDGYTF
TGTGCCAGTAGTACGACAGGGGGCGATGGCTACACCTTC
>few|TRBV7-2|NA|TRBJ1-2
CASSPKAASLYNAGYTF
TGTGCCAGCAGCCCAAAGGCAGCCTCTCTCTATAATGCGGGCTACACCTTC
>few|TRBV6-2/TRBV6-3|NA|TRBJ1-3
CASRQAGNTIYF
TGTGCCAGCAGACAAGCTGGAAACACCATATATTTT
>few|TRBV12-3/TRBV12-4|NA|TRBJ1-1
CASRPFLAMNTEAFF
TGTGCCAGCAGGCCCTTTTTGGCCATGAACACTGAAGCTTTCTTT
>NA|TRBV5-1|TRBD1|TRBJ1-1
CASSITGGNPEAFF
TGCGCCAGCAGCATCACAGGGGGTAATCCTGAAGCTTTCTTT
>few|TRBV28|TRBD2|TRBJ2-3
CASSLEASGRLTDTQYF
TGTGCCAGCAGTTTAGAAGCTAGCGGGAGGTTAACAGATACGCAGTATTTT
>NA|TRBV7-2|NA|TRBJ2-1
CASSSASAAAWYEQFF
TGTGCCAGCAGCTCCGCCTCCGCGGCAGCCTGGTATGAGCAGTTCTTC
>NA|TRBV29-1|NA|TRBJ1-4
CSVLGPLNEKLFF
TGCAGCGTTTTAGGACCGCTCAATGAAAAACTGTTTTTT
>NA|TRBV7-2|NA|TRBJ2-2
CASYPTASTGVTGELFF
TGTGCCAGCTACCCGACGGCCTCTACGGGGGTGACCGGGGAGCTGTTTTTT
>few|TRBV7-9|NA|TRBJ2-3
CASSLPLVADTQYF
TGTGCCAGCAGCTTACCGCTAGTGGCTGATACGCAGTATTTT
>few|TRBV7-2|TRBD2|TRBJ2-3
CASSPRNSGIYTQYF
TGTGCCAGCAGCCCCCGTAATAGCGGGATCTACACGCAGTATTTT